The rows below give T cell receptor beta chains drawn from one sample of a study of T cells after yellow fever vaccination. TCRdb re-derived calls from the 5' RACE reads in MiXCR, one entry per CDR3 protein. The table includes 610,000 or so distinct CDR3 sequences, 12% detected once. Sample: PBMCs, taken on the day of the yellow fever booster vaccination. These receptors were obtained from a man aged 30 to 45 who received the YFV17D yellow fever vaccine. CDR3s include the opening cysteine and the closing phenylalanine or tryptophan. Fields, in order: J gene, V gene, D gene, clone size, CDR3 DNA, CDR3 protein. The D gene is left open where the match is weak. The size entry is marked missing in some rows and otherwise reads once, few, many or a size class.

j_gene: TRBJ2-3
v_gene: TRBV7-2
d_gene: NA
abundance: few
CDR3nt: TGTGCCAGCAGCTTAGCGGCCTCTAGCACAGATACGCAGTATTTT
CDR3aa: CASSLAASSTDTQYF

j_gene: TRBJ2-1
v_gene: TRBV10-3
d_gene: NA
abundance: few
CDR3nt: TGTGCCATCAGTGAGTCGATGAATGAGCAGTTCTTC
CDR3aa: CAISESMNEQFF

j_gene: TRBJ2-6
v_gene: TRBV5-1
d_gene: TRBD1
abundance: few
CDR3nt: TGCGCCAGCAGCATGGACAGGGGGCTTGGGGCCAACGTCCTGACTTTC
CDR3aa: CASSMDRGLGANVLTF

j_gene: TRBJ1-3
v_gene: TRBV29-1
d_gene: NA
abundance: NA
CDR3nt: TGCAGCGTTGTGGCGGACTCTGGAAACACCATATATTTT
CDR3aa: CSVVADSGNTIYF

j_gene: TRBJ1-1
v_gene: TRBV12-3/TRBV12-4
d_gene: NA
abundance: NA
CDR3nt: TGTGCAGGCAGTCTAGGGGATAGGAACACTGAAGCTTTCTTT
CDR3aa: CAGSLGDRNTEAFF

j_gene: TRBJ2-7
v_gene: TRBV20-1
d_gene: NA
abundance: NA
CDR3nt: TGCAGTGCTGCAGGGTGGATCGACGAGCAGTACTTC
CDR3aa: CSAAGWIDEQYF

j_gene: TRBJ2-1
v_gene: TRBV6-5
d_gene: TRBD2
abundance: NA
CDR3nt: TGTGCCAGCAGTTTTACTAGCGGGAGGGTACTACGTGAGCAGTTCTTC
CDR3aa: CASSFTSGRVLREQFF

j_gene: TRBJ2-1
v_gene: TRBV5-1
d_gene: NA
abundance: few
CDR3nt: TGCGCCAGCAGCTTGGCCCGTTCCAATGAGCAGTTCTTC
CDR3aa: CASSLARSNEQFF

j_gene: TRBJ2-3
v_gene: TRBV5-1
d_gene: NA
abundance: NA
CDR3nt: TGCGCCAGCAGCTTGACAGGGACGCCAGATACGCAGTATTTT
CDR3aa: CASSLTGTPDTQYF

j_gene: TRBJ2-3
v_gene: TRBV12-3/TRBV12-4
d_gene: TRBD1
abundance: NA
CDR3nt: TGTGCCAGCAGTTTTGTCGGGACAGACACAGATACGCAGTATTTT
CDR3aa: CASSFVGTDTDTQYF

j_gene: TRBJ2-5
v_gene: TRBV7-3
d_gene: NA
abundance: NA
CDR3nt: TGTGCCAGCAGCTTAATCCCATCCCCTCAAGAGACCCAGTACTTC
CDR3aa: CASSLIPSPQETQYF

j_gene: TRBJ1-4
v_gene: TRBV20-1
d_gene: NA
abundance: few
CDR3nt: TGCAGTGCTAGATTGGGTGAAAAACTGTTTTTT
CDR3aa: CSARLGEKLFF

j_gene: TRBJ2-7
v_gene: TRBV30
d_gene: TRBD2
abundance: NA
CDR3nt: TGTGCCTGGGACCCGGGACTAGCAGGGTACGAGCAGTACTTC
CDR3aa: CAWDPGLAGYEQYF

j_gene: TRBJ2-5
v_gene: TRBV6-5
d_gene: NA
abundance: many
CDR3nt: TGTGCCAGCAGTTACCGTAAATTCACGGGGACCCAGTACTTC
CDR3aa: CASSYRKFTGTQYF

j_gene: TRBJ2-7
v_gene: TRBV7-2
d_gene: TRBD2
abundance: NA
CDR3nt: TGTGCCAGCAGCTTAAGGGCTAGCGGGCGCCATCCCTCTACTACGGGAGAGCAGTACTTC
CDR3aa: CASSLRASGRHPSTTGEQYF

j_gene: TRBJ2-3
v_gene: TRBV20-1
d_gene: NA
abundance: many
CDR3nt: TGCAGTGCTAGAGATAGAGTCGCAGATACGCAGTATTTT
CDR3aa: CSARDRVADTQYF

j_gene: TRBJ2-7
v_gene: TRBV28
d_gene: TRBD2
abundance: NA
CDR3nt: TGTGCCAGCAGTCAAGCGGGAGGGCGGTACGAGCAGTACTTC
CDR3aa: CASSQAGGRYEQYF

j_gene: TRBJ2-3
v_gene: TRBV15
d_gene: NA
abundance: few
CDR3nt: TGTGCCACCAGCAAGACGTTAGACAGTCGCACAGATACGCAGTATTTT
CDR3aa: CATSKTLDSRTDTQYF

j_gene: TRBJ1-2
v_gene: TRBV20-1
d_gene: NA
abundance: NA
CDR3nt: TGCAGTGCTAGATCGAGGACAGAGAATGCTAACTATGGCTACACCTTC
CDR3aa: CSARSRTENANYGYTF

j_gene: TRBJ1-1
v_gene: TRBV7-9
d_gene: NA
abundance: few
CDR3nt: TGTGCCAGCAGCTTCCCGTGGAACACTGAAGCTTTCTTT
CDR3aa: CASSFPWNTEAFF

j_gene: TRBJ2-7
v_gene: TRBV5-6
d_gene: TRBD2
abundance: few
CDR3nt: TGTGCCAGCAGCTTGGACGGCCTAGGGACTACCTACGAGCAGTACTTC
CDR3aa: CASSLDGLGTTYEQYF

j_gene: TRBJ2-2
v_gene: TRBV10-3
d_gene: NA
abundance: few
CDR3nt: TGTGCCATCAGGGGTCGCACCGGGGAGCTGTTTTTT
CDR3aa: CAIRGRTGELFF